Shown below are 19 T cell receptor beta chains from a single sample sequenced in a study of blood T cell repertoires in COVID-19. Sequencing was performed with immunoSEQ multiplex PCR; in TCRdb, only in-frame clones are kept and a portion is missing. This table has hundreds of thousands of clones, roughly 85% appearing once. Sequences were obtained from peripheral blood. The receptors were gathered from a man aged 18 to 35 with active or convalescent COVID-19.

This sequence joins TRBV7-2 and TRBJ1-1, with a weak D call TRBD1 (5 bases). Trimming removed 4 bases from V and 8 bases from J, with 11 bases in between. This CDR3 is 12 amino acids long. The germline V gene has CDR1 SGHTA and CDR2 FQGNSA. DNA for the CDR3: TGTGCCAGCAGCTCCAGGGTTGAAGAAGCTTTCTTT. Amino acid sequence: CASSSRVEEAFF.

The gene calls are TRBV14 and TRBJ2-4; 7 nucleotides align to TRBD1. Germline assignment: CDR1 SGHDN and CDR2 FVKESK. There are 15 residues in the CDR3. The V gene end was trimmed by 4 bases and the J gene end by 5 bases; junction bases not matched to a gene: 8. CDR3 nucleotide sequence: TGTGCCAGCAGCCCCGGAATGGGACAGCAAAACATTCAGTACTTC. It codes for CASSPGMGQQNIQYF.

V usage is TRBV7-9 and J usage is TRBJ1-1, with 7 bases lining up with TRBD1. J lost 4 bases, V lost 5 bases, and 7 bases had no gene match. Germline CDR1 is SEHNR and CDR2 is FQNEAQ (reference sequence). The CDR3 spans 14 residues. The CDR3 sequence: CASSPGTVVTEAFF. In DNA form, the CDR3 reads TGTGCCAGCAGCCCCGGGACAGTGGTCACTGAAGCTTTCTTT.

This clone was recorded once. The genes are TRBV28 and TRBJ1-1; D gene uncertain. CDR3 length: 15 residues. Trimming removed 5 bases from V and 4 bases from J, with 17 bases in between. CDR1 and CDR2 (germline): MDHEN, SYDVKM. In DNA form, the CDR3 reads TGTGCCAGCAGTCCGTCGGAGGTCCTCCTCACTGAAGCTTTCTTT. Amino acids: CASSPSEVLLTEAFF.

The rearrangement uses TRBV19 and TRBJ2-5; D is unclear. Trimming stripped 6 bases from V and 1 base from J, with 9 bases between. This CDR3 contains 13 residues. Germline V gene sequence: CDR1 LNHDA, CDR2 SQIVND (reference sequence). As DNA, the CDR3 is TGTGCCAGTAGATTGACTGGCCAAGAGACCCAGTACTTC. Translation: CASRLTGQETQYF. The full variable domain, in which reference TRBV19 and TRBJ2-5 provide the parts outside the CDR3, is DGGITQSPKYLFRKEGQNVTLSCEQNLNHDAMYWYRQDPGQGLRLIYYSQIVNDFQKGDIAEGYSVSREKKESFPLTVTSAQKNPTAFYLCASRLTGQETQYFGPGTRLLVL.

The gene calls are TRBV5-8 and TRBJ1-6; 7 nucleotides align to TRBD1. Unmatched junction bases numbered 8, after V lost 1 base and J lost 7 bases. Per the germline V gene, CDR1 is SGHTS and CDR2 is YDEGEE. The CDR3 length is 16 residues. CDR3 DNA sequence: TGTGCCAGCAGCTTGCGCGGGACAGTACGGAATTCACCCCTCCACTTT. This sequence encodes CASSLRGTVRNSPLHF.

The chain combines TRBV7-2 with TRBJ1-3; perhaps TRBD1 as D (6 bases). This CDR3 contains 15 residues. V lost 3 bases to trimming and J lost 2 bases, with 11 bases between them. Germline V gene data show CDR1 as SGHTA and CDR2 as FQGNSA. The CDR3 DNA sequence: TGTGCCAGCAGCTTGTTACAGGGACCTGGAAACACCATATATTTT. Translated: CASSLLQGPGNTIYF.

The rearrangement links TRBV18 to TRBJ1-4; D is perhaps TRBD1 (5 bases). Trimming took 3 bases from V and 5 from J, leaving 10 bases between them. This CDR3 is built from 14 residues. Germline CDR1 is KGHSH and CDR2 is LQKENI. The CDR3 bases are TGTGCCAGCTCACCTAGAAAGGGGAATGAAAAACTGTTTTTT. The encoded protein is CASSPRKGNEKLFF. The full variable domain, its missing parts supplied by reference TRBV18 and TRBJ1-4, is NAGVMQNPRHLVRRRGQEARLRCSPMKGHSHVYWYRQLPEEGLKFMVYLQKENIIDESGMPKERFSAEFPKEGPSILRIQQVVRGDSAAYFCASSPRKGNEKLFFGSGTQLSVL.

This CDR3 is CASSPGTGGDYGYTF. The CDR3 DNA reads TGCGCCAGCAGCCCCGGGACAGGGGGCGACTATGGCTACACCTTC. The V and J genes are TRBV5-1 and TRBJ1-2, with 12 bases identical to TRBD1. Germline V gene lookup returns CDR1 SGHRS and CDR2 YFSETQ. This CDR3 comprises 15 residues. J gave up 3 bases and V 4 bases, and 4 bases lay outside the gene matches.

The chain has TRBV30 and TRBJ1-1; D is unresolved. V lost 1 base and J 2 bases, leaving 11 bases between the germline ends. The germline V gene encodes CDR1 GTSNPN and CDR2 SVGIG (reference sequence). The CDR3 is made up of 14 amino acids. This CDR3 reads CAWSGAIKNTEAFF. The CDR3 nucleotides read TGTGCCTGGAGTGGGGCCATAAAAAACACTGAAGCTTTCTTT. Variable domain in full (rest from reference TRBV30 and TRBJ1-1): SQTIHQWPATLVQPVGSPLSLECTVEGTSNPNLYWYRQAAGRGLQLLFYSVGIGQISSEVPQNLSASRPQDRQFILSSKKLLLSDSGFYLCAWSGAIKNTEAFFGQGTRLTVV.

The chain couples TRBV3-1 (or the pseudogene TRBV3-2) to TRBJ1-1, with D unresolved. The CDR3 extends over 13 amino acids. CDR1 is LGHDT and CDR2 is YNNKEL in the germline V gene (reference sequence). Trimming shortened V by 1 base and J by 3 bases, and 6 bases separated the two germline ends. The DNA for the CDR3 is TGTGCCAGCAGCCAAGGGAGTCACACTGAAGCTTTCTTT. Its translation: CASSQGSHTEAFF.

J is TRBJ1-6 and V is TRBV5-5; perhaps TRBD1 as D (6 bases). Per the germline V gene, CDR1 is SGHKS and CDR2 is YYEKEE (reference sequence). There are 14 residues in the CDR3. The V and J ends lost 3 bases and 7 bases respectively, with 11 bases between them. CDR3 residues: CASSWTVGNSPLHF. CDR3 coding DNA: TGTGCCAGCAGCTGGACAGTGGGGAATTCACCCCTCCACTTT.

The V call is TRBV18, the J call TRBJ1-2, with 9 positions matching TRBD1. The junction had 4 bases not matched to a gene; V was cut back by 6 bases and J by 2 bases. Germline CDR1 KGHSH, CDR2 LQKENI. The CDR3 spans 14 residues. The CDR3 sequence: CASSGTGMNYGYTF. For the CDR3, the DNA is TGTGCCAGCTCGGGGACAGGGATGAACTATGGCTACACCTTC.

This clone was seen a single time. This sequence joins TRBV28 and TRBJ2-1, with 9 bases identical to TRBD1. This CDR3 is built from 15 residues. In germline, CDR1 is MDHEN, CDR2 SYDVKM. After removal of 4 bases from V and 2 bases from J, the junction contained 3 bases not matched to a gene. CDR3 coding DNA: TGTGCCAGCAGTTCGGGACAGGGAGCCTACAATGAGCAGTTCTTC. This codes for CASSSGQGAYNEQFF.

The rearrangement uses TRBV30 and TRBJ1-1; D is possibly TRBD1 (6 bases). Germline V CDR1 and CDR2: GTSNPN, SVGIG (reference sequence). The CDR3 is made up of 11 amino acids. V was cut by 5 bases and J by 11 bases, with 15 bases left in between. This chain's CDR3 is CAWVKGQGAFF. CDR3 sequence (DNA): TGTGCCTGGGTCAAGGGCCAGGGGGCTTTCTTT.

V usage is TRBV7-2 and J usage is TRBJ2-7; the D is unclear. Between the trimmed V and J ends, which lost 3 bases and 2 bases, there was a span of 8 bases. CDR1 is SGHTA, CDR2 FQGNSA, per germline. The CDR3 contains 13 residues. In DNA form, the CDR3 reads TGTGCCAGCAGCTTGCAGTCCGCCTACGAGCAGTACTTC. Its protein product is CASSLQSAYEQYF.

This chain uses TRBV6-1 with TRBJ1-3, with TRBD1 as a possible D gene (5 bases). This CDR3 is 14 amino acids long. Trimming cost V 6 bases and J 0 bases, with 9 bases left between them. Per the germline V gene, CDR1 is MNHNS and CDR2 is SASEGT. The CDR3 nucleotides read TGTGCCAGCAGGACAGTCAACTCTGGAAACACCATATATTTT. This translates into CASRTVNSGNTIYF.

The rearrangement joins TRBV18 to TRBJ2-3; 13 positions agree with TRBD2. This CDR3 is built from 16 residues. The germline V gene has CDR1 KGHSH and CDR2 LQKENI. V shed 3 bases and J 5 bases; nucleotides not matched to a gene: 5. The CDR3 is CASSPTSGGPGDTQYF. The CDR3 nucleotides read TGTGCCAGCTCACCGACTAGCGGGGGGCCGGGAGATACGCAGTATTTT. The full variable domain, its missing parts supplied by reference TRBV18 and TRBJ2-3, is NAGVMQNPRHLVRRRGQEARLRCSPMKGHSHVYWYRQLPEEGLKFMVYLQKENIIDESGMPKERFSAEFPKEGPSILRIQQVVRGDSAAYFCASSPTSGGPGDTQYFGPGTRLTVL.

This clone has a single count. This chain links TRBV7-2 with TRBJ1-2, with D perhaps TRBD1 (5 bases). Trimming cost V 3 bases and J 5 bases, with 13 bases left between them. CDR1 and CDR2 from the germline V gene are SGHTA and FQGNSA. This CDR3 is 14 amino acids long. The CDR3: CASSFPGLEYGYTF. Here the CDR3 DNA reads TGTGCCAGCAGCTTTCCAGGGTTGGAGTATGGCTACACCTTC.